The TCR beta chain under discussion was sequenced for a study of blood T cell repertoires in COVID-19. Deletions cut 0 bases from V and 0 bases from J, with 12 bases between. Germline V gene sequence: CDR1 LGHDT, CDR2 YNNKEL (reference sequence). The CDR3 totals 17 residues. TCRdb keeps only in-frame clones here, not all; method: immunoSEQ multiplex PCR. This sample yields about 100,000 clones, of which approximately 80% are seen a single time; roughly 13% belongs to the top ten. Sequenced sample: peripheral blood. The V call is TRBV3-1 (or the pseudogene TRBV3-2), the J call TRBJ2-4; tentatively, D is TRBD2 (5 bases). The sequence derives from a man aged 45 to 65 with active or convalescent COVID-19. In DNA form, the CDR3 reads TGTGCCAGCAGCCAAGATCAGCGGAGCGTAGCCAAAAACATTCAGTACTTC. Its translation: CASSQDQRSVAKNIQYF.